This entry lists 20 T cell receptor beta chains sequenced from one sample in a study of shared clonotypes between healthy human individuals. The data were produced by immunoSEQ multiplex PCR, yet TCRdb's version contains in-frame clones alone and is incomplete. The repertoire holds fewer than 400,000 clones, with around two thirds as singletons. The source material was memory CD4+ T cells sorted from blood. As for subset: CD45RA-negative fraction. Source of these receptors: a man aged 30-40 years in good health.

This chain uses TRBV14 with TRBJ2-1; 8 nucleotides agree with TRBD2. This CDR3 has 16 residues. The junction had 5 bases not matched to a gene; V was cut back by 1 base and J by 3 bases. The germline V gene has CDR1 SGHDN and CDR2 FVKESK. CDR3 DNA: TGTGCCAGCAGCCAAGTACGCGGGACTAGCTACAATGAGCAGTTCTTC. It encodes CASSQVRGTSYNEQFF.

The V gene is TRBV2, the J gene TRBJ2-1; D possibly matches TRBD1 or TRBD2 (5 bases each). V was pared by 4 bases and J by 2 bases, with 15 bases between. Per germline, CDR1 SNHLY and CDR2 FYNNEI. The CDR3 is made up of 16 amino acids. Here the CDR3 reads CASSVAGTTAYNEQFF. The CDR3 DNA reads as TGTGCCAGCAGTGTTGCCGGGACCACGGCCTACAATGAGCAGTTCTTC.

The V call is TRBV28, the J call TRBJ2-7; perhaps TRBD1 as D (5 bases). The CDR3 has 16 amino acids. CDR1 MDHEN and CDR2 SYDVKM come from the germline V gene. V was shortened by 5 bases and J by 0 bases, with 17 bases between the two germline ends. The CDR3 region has the DNA TGTGCCAGCAGTGGAAACAGGAGACGAAGCTCCTACGAGCAGTACTTC. Encoded protein: CASSGNRRRSSYEQYF.

In the case of this clone: Just one base apart from a much larger clone, this may be a read error. In DNA, the CDR3 is TGTGCCAGCTCACCACTACCCGGGGGCAGGGCCTACGAGCAGTACTTC. Translating gives CASSPLPGGRAYEQYF. This rearrangement joins TRBV18 to TRBJ2-7, with D perhaps given as TRBD1 or TRBD2 (6 bases each). CDR3 length: 16 residues. V gave up 1 base and J gave up 2 bases, with 15 bases separating them. The V gene's germline CDR1 is KGHSH and CDR2 LQKENI.

This clone was counted between two and nine times. The chain recombines TRBV5-1 with TRBJ2-2; TRBD2 matches at 10 bases. Germline-derived CDR1 and CDR2 are SGHRS and YFSETQ. Trimming removed 4 bases from V and 1 base from J; junction bases left unmatched: 4. This CDR3 has 16 amino acids. CDR3 sequence reads: CASSPLAGGNTGELFF. As DNA, the CDR3 is TGCGCCAGCAGCCCGTTAGCGGGAGGGAACACCGGGGAGCTGTTTTTT.

In the case of this clone: Other nucleotide sequences in the sample specify the same CDR3. The J gene is TRBJ2-2, the V gene TRBV5-6; D unclear. V shed 0 bases and J shed 1 base, with 4 bases lying between them. The germline CDR1 and CDR2 sequences are SGHDT and YYEEEE. The CDR3 runs to 14 residues. In DNA form, the CDR3 reads TGTGCCAGCAGCTTGGTGTTGAACACCGGGGAGCTGTTTTTT. Translating gives CASSLVLNTGELFF. Full variable domain (remainder filled in from reference TRBV5-6 and TRBJ2-2): DAGVTQSPTHLIKTRGQQVTLRCSPKSGHDTVSWYQQALGQGPQFIFQYYEEEERQRGNFPDRFSGHQFPNYSSELNVNALLLGDSALYLCASSLVLNTGELFFGEGSRLTVL.

The rearrangement uses TRBV19 and TRBJ2-2, with D possibly TRBD2 on 5 matching bases. Germline assignment: CDR1 LNHDA and CDR2 SQIVND (reference sequence). The CDR3 consists of 14 residues. Trimming left V 6 bases short and J 0 bases short, with 8 bases between. The CDR3 protein is CASSFGTNTGELFF. In nucleotides, the CDR3 is TGTGCCAGTAGCTTCGGGACGAACACCGGGGAGCTGTTTTTT.

The genes are TRBV19 and TRBJ1-2, with TRBD1 as a possible D gene (5 bases). The CDR3 has 13 amino acids. Germline V gives CDR1 LNHDA, CDR2 SQIVND (reference sequence). Deletions cut 5 bases from V and 8 bases from J, with 15 bases between. CDR3 amino acids: CASSVNRREGYTF. The CDR3 DNA is TGTGCCAGTAGTGTCAACCGCAGGGAGGGCTACACCTTC.

J is TRBJ2-3 and V is TRBV18; no clear D. Germline assignment: CDR1 KGHSH and CDR2 LQKENI. This CDR3 comprises 14 residues. Trimming stripped 3 bases from V and 0 bases from J, with 7 bases between. CDR3 sequence: CASSPDISTDTQYF. DNA for the CDR3: TGTGCCAGCTCACCCGACATTAGCACAGATACGCAGTATTTT.

This clone showed up just once. The chain uses TRBV18 and TRBJ1-5; 8 positions match TRBD1. Germline values: CDR1 KGHSH, CDR2 LQKENI. CDR3 length equals 15 residues. J lost 2 bases, V lost 6 bases, and 6 bases had no gene match. CDR3 loop: CASSESTGGNQPQHF. The CDR3 nucleotides are TGTGCCAGCTCCGAATCGACAGGGGGCAATCAGCCCCAGCATTTT.

This clone was seen once. This chain connects TRBV6-1 to TRBJ1-2, with D perhaps matching TRBD1 (5 bases). The ends were cut back, 1 base at V and 4 bases at J, with 7 bases in the middle. This CDR3 spans 13 amino acids. Germline V gene lookup returns CDR1 MNHNS and CDR2 SASEGT. The CDR3 DNA is TGTGCCAGCAGTGAAGGGACACTCTATGGCTACACCTTC. This sequence encodes CASSEGTLYGYTF.

CDR3 nucleotide sequence: TGTGCCAGCTCACCAGGGAATGGCAATCAGCCCCAGCATTTT. Translating it yields CASSPGNGNQPQHF. This rearrangement joins TRBV18 to TRBJ1-5; D gene ambiguous. The germline V gene has CDR1 KGHSH and CDR2 LQKENI. V lost 2 bases, J lost 2 bases, and 7 bases lay in between. The CDR3 extends over 14 amino acids.

This clone showed up just a few times. The chain couples TRBV29-1 to TRBJ2-7, with D possibly matching TRBD1 (6 bases). Trimming left V 1 base short and J 3 bases short, with 13 bases between. The CDR3 is made up of 14 amino acids. CDR1 is SQVTM and CDR2 is ANQGSEA in the germline V gene. The CDR3 DNA follows: TGCAGCGTTGAAGGGCAGGGGAGCGGCTACGAGCAGTACTTC. Encoded protein: CSVEGQGSGYEQYF.

This chain links TRBV7-8 with TRBJ2-3, with a tentative D call TRBD2 (6 bases). Trimming stripped 8 bases from V and 0 bases from J, with 12 bases between. In germline, CDR1 is SGHVS, CDR2 FQNEAQ. The CDR3 sequence is 14 residues long. The CDR3 DNA follows: TGTGCCAGCTTACGGCGGGGAAGCACAGATACGCAGTATTTT. It specifies CASLRRGSTDTQYF.

V usage is TRBV28 and J usage is TRBJ2-7, with a weak D call TRBD1 (5 bases). From germline, CDR1 is MDHEN and CDR2 SYDVKM. The CDR3 sequence is 13 residues long. V was shortened by 2 bases and J by 4 bases, with 9 bases between the two germline ends. CDR3 DNA sequence: TGTGCCAGCAGTTTAATGGGGCGGTACGAGCAGTACTTC. This codes for CASSLMGRYEQYF.

This clone has a count of ten or more. The rearrangement uses TRBV19 and TRBJ2-6; no firm D call. Germline CDR1 and CDR2: LNHDA and SQIVND (reference sequence). Trimming shortened V by 2 bases and J by 4 bases, and 15 bases separated the two germline ends. The CDR3 runs to 17 residues. The CDR3 DNA reads TGTGCCAGTAGTATAACCCCCCCCGGTGTGGGGGCCAACGTCCTGACTTTC. Protein product: CASSITPPGVGANVLTF.

The chain is built from TRBV7-7 and TRBJ2-3; 14 bases agree with TRBD2. The CDR3 is 15 amino acids. V trimming: 5 bases; J trimming: 5 bases; junction bases outside the gene matches: 3. Germline V lookup: CDR1 SSHAT, CDR2 FNYEAQ (reference sequence). CDR3: CASSLGTSGGDTQYF. The DNA of the CDR3 is TGTGCCAGCAGCCTTGGGACTAGCGGGGGAGATACGCAGTATTTT. Using reference TRBV7-7 and TRBJ2-3 for the parts outside the CDR3, the full variable domain is GAGVSQSPRYKVTKRGQDVTLRCDPISSHATLYWYQQALGQGPEFLTYFNYEAQPDKSGLPSDRFSAERPEGSISTLTIQRTEQRDSAMYRCASSLGTSGGDTQYFGPGTRLTVL.

The chain uses TRBV2 and TRBJ2-7; no clear D. Germline loops: CDR1 SNHLY, CDR2 FYNNEI. This CDR3 region has 13 residues. Trimming stripped 1 base from V and 5 bases from J, with 9 bases between. CDR3 loop: CASSEEAGNEQYF. CDR3 nucleotide sequence: TGTGCCAGCAGTGAAGAGGCAGGTAACGAGCAGTACTTC.

In its sample, this clone was seen a few times. V gene TRBV2 combines with J gene TRBJ1-1, with 8 bases fitting TRBD1. After removal of 6 bases from V and 5 bases from J, the junction contained 11 bases not matched to a gene. Germline values: CDR1 SNHLY, CDR2 FYNNEI. CDR3 size: 15 residues. The DNA of the CDR3 is TGTGCCAGCAGACTCAGCACAGGGGGATGGACTGAAGCTTTCTTT. The encoded protein is CASRLSTGGWTEAFF.

The rearrangement uses TRBV18 and TRBJ2-7; 9 bases map to TRBD1. This CDR3 contains 14 residues. The germline V gene has CDR1 KGHSH and CDR2 LQKENI. The V gene end was trimmed by 3 bases and the J gene end by 6 bases; junction bases not matched to a gene: 6. The CDR3 region has the DNA TGTGCCAGCTCACCGACAGGGGGAGACGTCGAGCAGTACTTC. It specifies CASSPTGGDVEQYF.